This T cell receptor (beta chain) was captured in a study of cytomegalovirus exposure and HLA in healthy donors. Study outcomes and limitations: For most TCR beta V segments, an earlier analysis put the productive rate at about 87% or about 30% of the time.

The PCR made use of 60 Vbeta and 13 Jbeta primers. Profiling relied on immunoSEQ multiplex PCR, and the TCRdb table lists in-frame clones only, not all of them. The sample holds 95,000 to 150,000 clones; around 74% are singletons and the top ten take approximately 30%. Trimming took off 4 bases at V and 0 bases at J, with 9 bases between the two ends. The CDR3 has 14 amino acids. Germline V gene sequence: CDR1 MNHEY, CDR2 SVGAGI. Of note for this clone: Its antigen is currently unknown.

This TCR was recovered from a man between 60 and 75 years old in good health and CMV-seropositive. The J gene is TRBJ1-1, the V gene TRBV6-5; D possibly corresponds to TRBD1 (6 bases). Material for sequencing was PBMCs. CDR3 coding DNA: TGTGCCAGCAGTTGGGGGGGCCTGAACACTGAAGCTTTCTTT. Protein product: CASSWGGLNTEAFF.